This T cell receptor (beta chain) originates from a study of shared clonotypes between healthy human individuals. Genomic DNA belonging to each subset was distributed in equal measure over several immunoSEQ plates. Some clones are missing from TCRdb's copy, which holds only in-frame ones; the method was immunoSEQ multiplex PCR. The sample lists about 1 million clones, approximately 80% occurring once. This clonotype was obtained from a man aged 18 to 29 in good health. Some clones in this sample may be carry-over from other donors' samples. Sample: memory CD4+ T cells from PBMCs. Noted subset: CD45RA-negative fraction.

CDR3 protein: CASSLLGGQNTGELFF. CDR3 sequence (DNA): TGTGCCAGCAGTTTATTGGGGGGCCAGAACACCGGGGAGCTGTTTTTT. The V and J genes are TRBV28 and TRBJ2-2; perhaps D is TRBD1 or TRBD2 (6 bases each). Germline V gene sequence: CDR1 MDHEN, CDR2 SYDVKM. CDR3 length: 16 amino acids. V was trimmed by 1 base and J by 1 base, leaving 10 bases between them. The full variable domain, rest sourced from reference TRBV28 and TRBJ2-2, is DVKVTQSSRYLVKRTGEKVFLECVQDMDHENMFWYRQDPGLGLRLIYFSYDVKMKEKGDIPEGYSVSREKKERFSLILESASTNQTSMYLCASSLLGGQNTGELFFGEGSRLTVL.